The 30 T cell receptor beta chains reported below all come from one sample, sequenced in a study of blood T cell repertoires in COVID-19 (dated by TCRdb to the early 2020s). The method was the immunoSEQ multiplex PCR assay. Held by TCRdb, this immuneACCESS table contains in-frame sequences only and omits some clones. Under half of the omission traces to an unresolved V gene where checked; the cause of the rest is unknown. In all, the sample holds under 250,000 clones, and roughly 86% of those were seen once. 7.5% to 8% of the sample lies in the top ten. Sequencing was carried out using peripheral blood. These receptors all stem from a woman in her forties or fifties with active or convalescent COVID-19.

This chain links TRBV28 with TRBJ1-1; 8 bases line up with TRBD1. The CDR3 runs 14 residues. V lost 8 bases, J lost 10 bases, and 15 bases stayed unmatched. Germline CDR1 and CDR2: MDHEN and SYDVKM. The CDR3 loop reads CASGSGGARRRAFF. The CDR3 nucleotides read TGTGCCAGCGGATCAGGGGGCGCGAGGAGGAGAGCTTTCTTT.

The chain links TRBV19 to TRBJ1-2, with D unclear. This CDR3 is 16 amino acids long. Per the germline V gene, CDR1 is LNHDA and CDR2 is SQIVND (reference sequence). The V gene lost 2 bases and the J gene lost 6 bases, with 19 bases spanning the gap. The CDR3 region is CASSIRRGRSSDGYTF. The CDR3 coding sequence is TGTGCCAGTAGTATACGGCGAGGCCGGTCGAGCGATGGCTACACCTTC.

This chain connects TRBV11-3 to TRBJ1-1, with D maybe TRBD1 (6 bases). Germline CDR1 is SGHNT and CDR2 is YENEEA. Deletions cut 5 bases from V and 2 bases from J, with 15 bases between. The CDR3 is made up of 15 amino acids. For the CDR3, the DNA is TGTGCCAGCAGCAAAGGGACAAACCAAAACACTGAAGCTTTCTTT. Its translation is CASSKGTNQNTEAFF. The full variable domain, completed using reference TRBV11-3 and TRBJ1-1, is EAGVVQSPRYKIIEKKQPVAFWCNPISGHNTLYWYLQNLGQGPELLIRYENEEAVDDSQLPKDRFSAERLKGVDSTLKIQPAELGDSAVYLCASSKGTNQNTEAFFGQGTRLTVV.

This clone was observed a handful of times. The chain combines TRBV5-4 with TRBJ1-6, with D hard to call. This CDR3 is 15 amino acids long. Germline V gene lookup returns CDR1 SGHNT and CDR2 YYREEE (reference sequence). Trimming removed 1 base at V and 10 bases at J, with 15 bases between. The CDR3 bases are TGTGCCAGCAGCTTGTACGGGAATCTGGGATCACCCCTCCACTTT. Amino acid sequence: CASSLYGNLGSPLHF.

The rearrangement links TRBV29-1 to TRBJ1-2; D is unresolved. CDR3 length equals 13 residues. Trimming cost V 1 base and J 7 bases, with 13 bases left between them. Looked up from germline, CDR1 is SQVTM and CDR2 is ANQGSEA. The CDR3 spells CSVEGVAGSGYTF. DNA of the CDR3: TGCAGCGTTGAAGGGGTAGCGGGAAGTGGCTACACCTTC. The variable domain in full, with the rest retrieved from reference TRBV29-1 and TRBJ1-2, is SAVISQKPSRDICQRGTSLTIQCQVDSQVTMMFWYRQQPGQSLTLIATANQGSEATYESGFVIDKFPISRPNLTFSTLTVSNMSPEDSSIYLCSVEGVAGSGYTFGSGTRLTVV.

CDR3 nucleotide sequence: TGTGCCAGCAGCCAAGAGATTCGGTACACTGAAGCTTTCTTT. It codes for CASSQEIRYTEAFF. This chain links TRBV3-1 (or the pseudogene TRBV3-2) with TRBJ1-1, with D unclear. Trimming took 0 bases from V and 3 from J, leaving 8 bases between them. Germline V gives CDR1 LGHDT, CDR2 YNNKEL (reference sequence). The CDR3 covers 14 residues.

This sequence joins TRBV18 and TRBJ2-2, with TRBD1 as a possible D gene (5 bases). This CDR3 is 17 amino acids long. V was trimmed by 1 base and J by 3 bases, leaving 15 bases between them. Germline CDR1 KGHSH, CDR2 LQKENI. CDR3 residues: CASSPLSAGSYTGELFF. The CDR3, as DNA: TGTGCCAGCTCACCACTTTCGGCAGGGTCGTACACCGGGGAGCTGTTTTTT. Full variable domain (outside the CDR3, taken from reference TRBV18 and TRBJ2-2): NAGVMQNPRHLVRRRGQEARLRCSPMKGHSHVYWYRQLPEEGLKFMVYLQKENIIDESGMPKERFSAEFPKEGPSILRIQQVVRGDSAAYFCASSPLSAGSYTGELFFGEGSRLTVL.

The genes are TRBV14 and TRBJ2-3, with D unresolved. The CDR3 runs to 13 residues. V was pared by 5 bases and J by 5 bases, with 11 bases between. Germline CDR1 reads SGHDN; CDR2 reads FVKESK. The CDR3 is CASSSIVRDTQYF. The CDR3 nucleotides read TGTGCCAGCAGCTCTATAGTCCGAGATACGCAGTATTTT.

This clone was seen only a few times. The J gene is TRBJ2-3, the V gene TRBV30; 8 bases are a match to TRBD2. Germline values: CDR1 GTSNPN, CDR2 SVGIG (reference sequence). V dropped 3 bases and J dropped 5; count of bases not matched to a gene: 10. The CDR3 is made up of 15 amino acids. CDR3 bases: TGTGCCTGGAGGATAAGCGGGAGTTATGGAGATACGCAGTATTTT. Its protein is CAWRISGSYGDTQYF.

In its sample, this clone was seen a few times. The chain recombines TRBV7-9 with TRBJ2-1; 9 nucleotides align to TRBD2. Germline lookup yields CDR1 SEHNR and CDR2 FQNEAQ (reference sequence). Losses at the gene ends were 6 bases for V and 8 bases for J; bases not matched to a gene: 11. The CDR3 runs to 15 residues. CDR3 region: CASSPPKRGAYEQFF. Here the CDR3 DNA reads TGTGCCAGCAGTCCTCCCAAGCGGGGGGCGTATGAGCAGTTCTTC. Looking up the rest from reference TRBV7-9 and TRBJ2-1 gives the full variable domain: DTGVSQNPRHKITKRGQNVTFRCDPISEHNRLYWYRQTLGQGPEFLTYFQNEAQLEKSRLLSDRFSAERPKGSFSTLEIQRTEQGDSAMYLCASSPPKRGAYEQFFGPGTRLTVL.

This chain connects TRBV28 to TRBJ2-1; TRBD2 agrees at 9 bases. V shed 6 bases and J 2 bases; nucleotides not matched to a gene: 5. This CDR3 comprises 15 residues. Germline V gene data show CDR1 as MDHEN and CDR2 as SYDVKM. The DNA for the CDR3 is TGTGCCAGCAGAGATAGCGGGAGAACCTACAATGAGCAGTTCTTC. Residues: CASRDSGRTYNEQFF.

V usage is TRBV5-1 and J usage is TRBJ2-7; TRBD2 agrees at 8 bases. The germline V gene has CDR1 SGHRS and CDR2 YFSETQ. The CDR3 is 18 residues long. With V trimmed by 1 base and J by 0 bases, 12 bases remained unmatched. In nucleotides, the CDR3 is TGCGCCAGCAGCTTGAGTCTAGCGGGCCCTAGGAGCTCCTACGAGCAGTACTTC. Translation: CASSLSLAGPRSSYEQYF.

The chain uses TRBV28 and TRBJ2-1; 8 bases are a match to TRBD2. The CDR3 is 16 amino acids. Germline loops: CDR1 MDHEN, CDR2 SYDVKM. The ends lost 3 bases at V and 4 bases at J; junction bases unmatched: 8. CDR3 in amino acids: CASSFGLSGGYNEQFF. Written as DNA, the CDR3 is TGTGCCAGCAGTTTCGGCCTAAGCGGGGGTTACAATGAGCAGTTCTTC.

CDR3 amino acids: CASSPPGQGYGYTF. CDR3 DNA: TGTGCCAGCAGCCCCCCGGGACAGGGCTATGGCTACACCTTC. J is TRBJ1-2 and V is TRBV5-4; TRBD1 matches at 9 bases. Germline values: CDR1 SGHNT, CDR2 YYREEE (reference sequence). The CDR3 contains 14 residues. Trimming cost V 4 bases and J 4 bases; bases outside gene matches: 5.

The V call is TRBV6-5, the J call TRBJ2-1; D might be TRBD1 (5 bases). Per germline, CDR1 MNHEY and CDR2 SVGAGI. There are 16 residues in the CDR3. V lost 4 bases, J lost 8 bases, and 21 bases lay in between. The CDR3 here is CASSSKVAGQSHEQFF. The CDR3 nucleotides are TGTGCCAGCAGTTCTAAGGTGGCAGGGCAAAGCCATGAGCAGTTCTTC.

This chain links TRBV6-5 with TRBJ1-1; 9 bases are a match to TRBD1. Losses at the gene ends were 0 bases for V and 3 bases for J; bases not matched to a gene: 2. Germline lookup yields CDR1 MNHEY and CDR2 SVGAGI. The CDR3 extends over 15 amino acids. The CDR3 DNA is TGTGCCAGCAGTTACTCGGGGACAGGGTACACTGAAGCTTTCTTT. Amino acid sequence: CASSYSGTGYTEAFF.

There are a few counts of this clone. The sample has other DNA sequences that encode this CDR3 too. The CDR3 DNA reads TGCAGCGTTGGACAGGGGGACAATTCACCCCTCCACTTT. Residues: CSVGQGDNSPLHF. The J gene is TRBJ1-6, the V gene TRBV29-1; 9 positions agree with TRBD1. Germline V lookup: CDR1 SQVTM, CDR2 ANQGSEA. J gave up 7 bases and V 4 bases, and 2 bases lay outside the gene matches. CDR3 length: 13 amino acids.

This clone appeared once. This sequence joins TRBV4-1 and TRBJ2-7; 9 nucleotides match TRBD1. Per the germline V gene, CDR1 is MGHRA and CDR2 is YSYEKL. The V gene end was trimmed by 0 bases and the J gene end by 4 bases; junction bases not matched to a gene: 4. The CDR3 loop spans 15 amino acids. CDR3 bases: TGCGCCAGCAGCCAAGAAACAGGGGGCTGGTACGAGCAGTACGTC. This translates into CASSQETGGWYEQYV.

This chain connects TRBV5-1 to TRBJ2-5; TRBD2 agrees at 7 bases. This CDR3 is 16 amino acids long. Germline trimming cut 0 bases from V and 4 bases from J; bases unmatched to any gene: 9. Germline-derived CDR1 and CDR2 are SGHRS and YFSETQ. DNA for the CDR3: TGCGCCAGCAGCTTGGGAACTGGCGGGAGCGGAGAGACCCAGTACTTC. Amino acid sequence: CASSLGTGGSGETQYF.

This clone was seen only a few times. The chain carries TRBV25-1 and TRBJ1-2; perhaps TRBD1 as D (5 bases). Germline lookup yields CDR1 MGHDK and CDR2 SYGVNS. V was trimmed by 1 base and J by 1 base, leaving 10 bases between them. The CDR3 consists of 15 residues. The CDR3, as DNA: TGTGCCAGCAGTGAATGGGGGGGATTTAACTATGGCTACACCTTC. Its translation: CASSEWGGFNYGYTF.

V gene TRBV9 combines with J gene TRBJ2-7; 7 nucleotides agree with TRBD2. There are 14 residues in the CDR3. After removal of 0 bases from V and 2 bases from J, the junction contained 2 bases not matched to a gene. Germline V CDR1 and CDR2: SGDLS, YYNGEE. The CDR3 sequence is CASSVGLAAYEQYF. Here the CDR3 DNA reads TGTGCCAGCAGCGTAGGGCTAGCGGCCTACGAGCAGTACTTC.

This clone came up once. The genes are TRBV6-4 and TRBJ2-2; 9 bases match TRBD1. The V gene end was trimmed by 2 bases and the J gene end by 4 bases; junction bases not matched to a gene: 5. Germline V gene sequence: CDR1 MRHNA, CDR2 SNTAGT. The CDR3 totals 16 residues. CDR3: CASSDLPGQGTGELFF. The CDR3 bases are TGTGCCAGCAGTGACCTTCCGGGACAGGGCACCGGGGAGCTGTTTTTT.

The CDR3 sequence is CASSYTGELFF. In DNA, the CDR3 is TGTGCCAGCAGCTATACCGGGGAGCTGTTTTTT. This chain links TRBV3-1 (or the pseudogene TRBV3-2) with TRBJ2-2; no reliable D call. Germline CDR1 reads LGHDT; CDR2 reads YNNKEL (reference sequence). The CDR3 loop spans 11 amino acids. V lost 5 bases and J lost 5, with 3 bases in between.

CDR3 nucleotides: TGTGCCAGCAGCGGAGGACAGTCCCAAGAGACCCAGTACTTC. It is translated as CASSGGQSQETQYF. V usage is TRBV6-5 and J usage is TRBJ2-5, with D tentatively TRBD1 (6 bases). V lost 6 bases, J lost 1 base, and 12 bases lay in between. Germline V CDR1 and CDR2: MNHEY, SVGAGI. The CDR3 spans 14 residues.

The gene calls are TRBV24-1 and TRBJ2-5; 9 bases line up with TRBD1. V dropped 4 bases and J dropped 6; count of bases not matched to a gene: 5. CDR1 is KGHDR and CDR2 is SFDVKD in the germline V gene. This CDR3 spans 14 amino acids. The CDR3 spells CATSETGQGKTQYF. The CDR3 DNA is TGTGCCACCAGTGAAACGGGACAGGGAAAGACCCAGTACTTC.

The gene calls are TRBV7-2 and TRBJ1-1; D is ambiguous. CDR1 SGHTA and CDR2 FQGNSA come from the germline V gene. Trimming shortened V by 6 bases and J by 9 bases, and 17 bases separated the two germline ends. This CDR3 has 13 residues. This CDR3 reads CASRGNRAGKAFF. Written as DNA, the CDR3 is TGTGCCAGCAGGGGAAATAGGGCGGGGAAAGCTTTCTTT. The entire variable domain, with the rest obtained from reference TRBV7-2 and TRBJ1-1, is as follows: GAGVSQSPSNKVTEKGKDVELRCDPISGHTALYWYRQSLGQGLEFLIYFQGNSAPDKSGLPSDRFSAERTGGSVSTLTIQRTQQEDSAVYLCASRGNRAGKAFFGQGTRLTVV.

The V call is TRBV5-1, the J call TRBJ2-7; D unclear. V lost 0 bases and J lost 3, with 10 bases in between. There are 14 residues in the CDR3. Per germline, CDR1 SGHRS and CDR2 YFSETQ. CDR3 in amino acids: CASSLGTTGYEQYV. In DNA, the CDR3 is TGCGCCAGCAGCTTGGGAACGACGGGCTACGAGCAGTACGTC.

The chain employs TRBV4-2 and TRBJ2-1; the match to TRBD2 covers 11 bases. Unmatched junction bases numbered 10, after V lost 5 bases and J lost 4 bases. Germline CDR1 is LGHNA and CDR2 is YNFKEQ. The CDR3 is made up of 17 amino acids. CDR3 coding DNA: TGTGCCAGCAGCTCTTACCCTAGCGGGGGGTCGTACAATGAGCAGTTCTTC. It encodes CASSSYPSGGSYNEQFF.

The chain combines TRBV6-5 with TRBJ1-3; 9 nucleotides line up with TRBD1. This CDR3 is 15 amino acids long. CDR1 is MNHEY, CDR2 SVGAGI, per germline. V lost 4 bases to trimming and J lost 5 bases; unmatched junction nucleotides: 6. CDR3 bases: TGTGCCAGCAGTTCAACAGGGGGCTACAGAAACACCATATATTTT. Translated, it gives CASSSTGGYRNTIYF.

The rearrangement uses TRBV6-5 and TRBJ2-7; 7 bases match TRBD2. There are 13 residues in the CDR3. The V gene end was trimmed by 5 bases and the J gene end by 2 bases; junction bases not matched to a gene: 3. Germline-derived CDR1 and CDR2 are MNHEY and SVGAGI. The CDR3 nucleotides read TGTGCCAGCAGTACGGGGACTACCTACGAGCAGTACTTC. This gives the protein CASSTGTTYEQYF.